These 18 T cell receptor beta chains originate from one sample sequenced in a study of shared clonotypes between healthy human individuals (TCRdb year 2020). CD8 naive samples consisted of CD45RO-negative cells that were positively selected for CCR7, yielding a CD45RA+CCR7+ population without TemRA cells. The library was generated by the immunoSEQ multiplex PCR assay. Held by TCRdb, this immuneACCESS table contains in-frame sequences only and omits some clones. Under half of the omission traces to an unresolved V gene where checked; the cause of the rest is unknown. The sample data list a few million clones, and over 85% of these were observed just once. Clones ranked in the top ten supply about 1.6% of the sample. The specimen sequenced was naive CD8+ T cells from PBMCs. The intended sense of this specimen's cell subset or site label: CD45RA+CCR7+. Source of these receptors: a man aged 18 to 30 in good health. Some clones in this sample may be carry-over from other donors' samples.

The V and J genes are TRBV25-1 and TRBJ2-2; D gene unclear. The V end lost 0 bases, the J end lost 8 bases, and 10 bases lay between the germline ends. The CDR3 sequence is 14 residues long. Germline V gene lookup returns CDR1 MGHDK and CDR2 SYGVNS. The CDR3 sequence: CASSEYHPSGELFF. The CDR3, as DNA: TGTGCCAGCAGTGAATATCATCCCTCGGGGGAGCTGTTTTTT.

This clone has only a few counts. Other DNA sequences in the same sample also yield this CDR3. V and J are TRBV7-9 and TRBJ1-2, with unresolved D. The CDR3 is 14 amino acids. V gave up 2 bases and J gave up 0 bases, with 7 bases separating them. Germline loops: CDR1 SEHNR, CDR2 FQNEAQ (reference sequence). The CDR3 loop is CASSLTEANYGYTF. CDR3 nucleotide sequence: TGTGCCAGCAGCTTAACGGAAGCTAACTATGGCTACACCTTC.

This sequence joins TRBV6-1 and TRBJ1-5; tentative D call: TRBD1 (5 bases). CDR1 MNHNS and CDR2 SASEGT come from the germline V gene. The CDR3 runs 14 residues. V dropped 7 bases and J dropped 0 bases, with 10 bases sitting between them. The CDR3 region has the DNA TGTGCCAGCAATGGACAAATTAGCAATCAGCCCCAGCATTTT. Encoded protein: CASNGQISNQPQHF.

The rearrangement uses TRBV28 and TRBJ2-1; 16 bases align to TRBD2. Germline values: CDR1 MDHEN, CDR2 SYDVKM. J gave up 9 bases and V 3 bases, and 2 bases lay outside the gene matches. CDR3 length: 15 amino acids. This CDR3 reads CASSLGLAGGGEQFF. The CDR3 DNA sequence: TGTGCCAGCAGTTTGGGACTAGCGGGAGGGGGTGAGCAGTTCTTC.

This chain joins TRBV18 and TRBJ2-4; 15 bases map to TRBD2. The CDR3 covers 18 residues. J lost 8 bases, V lost 4 bases, and 12 bases had no gene match. Germline CDR1 and CDR2: KGHSH and LQKENI. The CDR3 spells CASSQRTRTSGRADIQYF. Here the CDR3 DNA reads TGTGCCAGCTCACAACGGACAAGGACTAGCGGGAGGGCCGACATTCAGTACTTC.

The chain uses TRBV4-1 and TRBJ2-1; 12 positions match TRBD2. Germline-derived CDR1 and CDR2 are MGHRA and YSYEKL. The CDR3 covers 19 residues. The J segment lost 8 bases and the V segment lost 2 bases, leaving 16 bases of the junction unmatched. Here the CDR3 DNA reads TGCGCCAGCAGCCAAAACAGCCCCCAACTAGCGGGAGGAGCGGATGAGCAGTTCTTC. Translating gives CASSQNSPQLAGGADEQFF.

V gene TRBV7-6 combines with J gene TRBJ2-5; D gene uncertain. This CDR3 spans 16 amino acids. The germline gives CDR1 SGHVS, CDR2 FNYEAQ. Deletions cut 2 bases from V and 4 bases from J, with 17 bases between. The DNA for the CDR3 is TGTGCCAGCAGCTTATTACTTCGTGAGATCCCAGAGACCCAGTACTTC. It translates to CASSLLLREIPETQYF.

The J gene is TRBJ2-1, the V gene TRBV13; 8 positions agree with TRBD1. The CDR3 is 16 amino acids. Germline values: CDR1 PRHDT, CDR2 FYEKMQ (reference sequence). V shed 4 bases and J 6 bases; nucleotides not matched to a gene: 11. CDR3 region: CASSSTDRESFNEQFF. The CDR3 DNA reads as TGTGCCAGCAGCTCGACGGACAGGGAGAGTTTCAATGAGCAGTTCTTC.

V is TRBV5-4 and J is TRBJ1-1, with D unclear. The CDR3 loop spans 15 amino acids. V shed 0 bases and J shed 3 bases, with 12 bases lying between them. Germline CDR1 and CDR2: SGHNT and YYREEE (reference sequence). CDR3 DNA sequence: TGTGCCAGCAGCTTGGGAGGGAAGGAATACACTGAAGCTTTCTTT. Translation: CASSLGGKEYTEAFF.

V is TRBV10-3 and J is TRBJ2-5, with 8 bases that match TRBD1. In germline, CDR1 is ENHRY, CDR2 SYGVKD. With V trimmed by 3 bases and J by 6 bases, 6 bases remained unmatched. This CDR3 spans 14 amino acids. The CDR3 spells CAISDPGGWKTQYF. The DNA for the CDR3 is TGTGCCATCAGTGACCCAGGGGGCTGGAAGACCCAGTACTTC.

The chain uses TRBV27 and TRBJ2-5; weak D call: TRBD2 (6 bases). Deletions cut 4 bases from V and 3 bases from J, with 18 bases between. Per the germline V gene, CDR1 is MNHEY and CDR2 is SMNVEV (reference sequence). The CDR3 has 16 residues. DNA of the CDR3: TGTGCCAGCAGTTCCCTTGGTGGCGGGATAAAAGAGACCCAGTACTTC. It encodes CASSSLGGGIKETQYF.

The J gene is TRBJ1-4, the V gene TRBV4-1, with D possibly matching TRBD1 (6 bases). The V end lost 2 bases, the J end lost 4 bases, and 14 bases lay between the germline ends. CDR3 length: 16 residues. The germline CDR1 and CDR2 sequences are MGHRA and YSYEKL. The CDR3 loop reads CASSQLRGLSNEKLFF. The CDR3 nucleotides read TGCGCCAGCAGCCAACTCAGGGGACTAAGTAATGAAAAACTGTTTTTT.

This chain links TRBV2 with TRBJ1-1, with D hard to call. From germline, CDR1 is SNHLY and CDR2 FYNNEI. Trimming pared 8 bases from V and 4 bases from J, leaving 17 bases between. The CDR3 length is 14 residues. DNA for the CDR3: TGTGCCAGCGTTTTCGGGAGGGATGGCACTGAAGCTTTCTTT. As protein: CASVFGRDGTEAFF. Combining the CDR3 with reference TRBV2 and TRBJ1-1 gives the whole variable domain EPEVTQTPSHQVTQMGQEVILRCVPISNHLYFYWYRQILGQKVEFLVSFYNNEISEKSEIFDDQFSVERPDGSNFTLKIRSTKLEDSAMYFCASVFGRDGTEAFFGQGTRLTVV.

The CDR3 is CASGPGGSLYGYTF. The CDR3 nucleotides read TGTGCCAGCGGTCCTGGTGGCAGCCTCTATGGCTACACCTTC. This sequence joins TRBV11-2 and TRBJ1-2; D remains ambiguous. This CDR3 is 14 amino acids long. Germline V gene sequence: CDR1 SGHAT, CDR2 FQNNGV. With 8 bases removed from V and 4 bases from J, the gap between germline ends came to 17 bases.

The chain has TRBV7-9 and TRBJ1-5; D is possibly TRBD1 (5 bases). Germline V gene data show CDR1 as SEHNR and CDR2 as FQNEAQ (reference sequence). Trimming left V 5 bases short and J 6 bases short, with 17 bases between. CDR3 length: 15 amino acids. The CDR3 nucleotides are TGTGCCAGCAGCCCAACTGGGGGGGGTCCTCAGCCCCAGCATTTT. Translated: CASSPTGGGPQPQHF.

In regard to this clone: The same CDR3 arises from other DNA sequences in this sample as well. The chain links TRBV19 to TRBJ2-7, with D unclear. Looked up from germline, CDR1 is LNHDA and CDR2 is SQIVND (reference sequence). Trimming pared 2 bases from V and 3 bases from J, leaving 8 bases between. This CDR3 comprises 13 residues. CDR3 DNA sequence: TGTGCCAGTAGTATAACCGGAAACTACGAGCAGTACTTC. Translation gives CASSITGNYEQYF.

This chain uses TRBV7-3 with TRBJ2-2; possibly TRBD2 for D (6 bases). Germline V gene lookup returns CDR1 SGHTA and CDR2 FQGTGA. The length of the CDR3 is 15 residues. V was shortened by 3 bases and J by 4 bases, with 12 bases between the two germline ends. The CDR3 spells CASSFGASATGELFF. The CDR3, as DNA: TGTGCCAGCAGCTTTGGGGCTAGCGCCACCGGGGAGCTGTTTTTT. Combining the CDR3 with reference TRBV7-3 and TRBJ2-2 gives the whole variable domain GAGVSQTPSNKVTEKGKYVELRCDPISGHTALYWYRQSLGQGPEFLIYFQGTGAADDSGLPNDRFFAVRPEGSVSTLKIQRTERGDSAVYLCASSFGASATGELFFGEGSRLTVL.

Of note for this clone: Other DNA sequences in this specimen translate into the identical CDR3. The chain uses TRBV4-1 and TRBJ2-7; 7 nucleotides agree with TRBD1. CDR3 length: 14 amino acids. CDR1 is MGHRA, CDR2 YSYEKL, per germline. V gave up 4 bases and J gave up 2 bases; unmatched junction bases: 5. This chain's CDR3 is CASSPGQGAYEQYF. The DNA for the CDR3 is TGCGCCAGCAGCCCAGGGCAGGGGGCCTACGAGCAGTACTTC.